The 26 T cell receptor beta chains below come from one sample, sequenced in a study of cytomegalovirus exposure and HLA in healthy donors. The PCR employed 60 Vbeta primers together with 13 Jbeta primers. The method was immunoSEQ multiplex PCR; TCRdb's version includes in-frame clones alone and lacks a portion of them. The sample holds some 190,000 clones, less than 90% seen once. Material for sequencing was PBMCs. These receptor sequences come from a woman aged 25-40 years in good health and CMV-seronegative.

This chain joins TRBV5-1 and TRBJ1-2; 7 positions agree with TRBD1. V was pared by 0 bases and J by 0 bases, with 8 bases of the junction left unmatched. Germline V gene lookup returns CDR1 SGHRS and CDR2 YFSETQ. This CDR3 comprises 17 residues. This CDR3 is CASSLGGPGTANYGYTF. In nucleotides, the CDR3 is TGCGCCAGCAGCTTGGGGGGCCCCGGGACAGCTAACTATGGCTACACCTTC.

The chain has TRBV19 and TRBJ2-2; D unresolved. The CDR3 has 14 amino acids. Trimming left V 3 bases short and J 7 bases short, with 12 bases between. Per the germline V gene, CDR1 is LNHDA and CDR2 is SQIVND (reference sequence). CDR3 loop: CASSIARMGGELFF. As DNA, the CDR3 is TGTGCCAGTAGTATCGCTAGAATGGGCGGGGAGCTGTTTTTT.

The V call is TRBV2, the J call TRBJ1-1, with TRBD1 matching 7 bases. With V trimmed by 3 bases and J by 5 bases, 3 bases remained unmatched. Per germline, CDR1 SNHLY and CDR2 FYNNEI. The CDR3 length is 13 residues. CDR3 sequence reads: CASSDDRVTEAFF. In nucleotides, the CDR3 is TGTGCCAGCAGTGATGACAGGGTGACTGAAGCTTTCTTT.

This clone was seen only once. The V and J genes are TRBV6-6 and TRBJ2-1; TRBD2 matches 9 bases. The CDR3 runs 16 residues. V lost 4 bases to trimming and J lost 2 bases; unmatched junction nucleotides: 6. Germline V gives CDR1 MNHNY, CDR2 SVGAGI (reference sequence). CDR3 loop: CASSLPAGGTYNEQFF. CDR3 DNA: TGTGCCAGCAGTTTACCCGCGGGGGGGACCTACAATGAGCAGTTCTTC.

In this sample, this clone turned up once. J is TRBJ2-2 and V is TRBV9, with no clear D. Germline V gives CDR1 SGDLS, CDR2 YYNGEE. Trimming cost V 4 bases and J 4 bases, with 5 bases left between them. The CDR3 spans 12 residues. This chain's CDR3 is CASSPRTGELFF. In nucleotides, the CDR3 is TGTGCCAGCAGCCCTCGCACCGGGGAGCTGTTTTTT.

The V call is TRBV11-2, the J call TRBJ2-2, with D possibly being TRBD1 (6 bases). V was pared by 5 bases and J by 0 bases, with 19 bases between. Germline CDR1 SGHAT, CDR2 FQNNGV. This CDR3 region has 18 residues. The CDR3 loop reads CASSPRGIGNSNTGELFF. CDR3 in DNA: TGTGCCAGCAGCCCTAGGGGGATCGGGAACTCGAACACCGGGGAGCTGTTTTTT. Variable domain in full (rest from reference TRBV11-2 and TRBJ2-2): EAGVAQSPRYKIIEKRQSVAFWCNPISGHATLYWYQQILGQGPKLLIQFQNNGVVDDSQLPKDRFSAERLKGVDSTLKIQPAKLEDSAVYLCASSPRGIGNSNTGELFFGEGSRLTVL.

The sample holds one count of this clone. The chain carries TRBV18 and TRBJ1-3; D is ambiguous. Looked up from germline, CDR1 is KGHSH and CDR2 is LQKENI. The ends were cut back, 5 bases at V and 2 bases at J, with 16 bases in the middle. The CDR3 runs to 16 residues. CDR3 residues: CASSMSAAVAGNTIYF. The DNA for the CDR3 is TGTGCCAGCTCAATGTCGGCGGCAGTCGCTGGAAACACCATATATTTT. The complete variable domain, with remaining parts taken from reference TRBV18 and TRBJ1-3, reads NAGVMQNPRHLVRRRGQEARLRCSPMKGHSHVYWYRQLPEEGLKFMVYLQKENIIDESGMPKERFSAEFPKEGPSILRIQQVVRGDSAAYFCASSMSAAVAGNTIYFGEGSWLTVV.

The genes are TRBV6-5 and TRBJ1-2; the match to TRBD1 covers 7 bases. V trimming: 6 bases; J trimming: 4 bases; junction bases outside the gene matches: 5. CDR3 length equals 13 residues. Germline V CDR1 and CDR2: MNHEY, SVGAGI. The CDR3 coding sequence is TGTGCCAGCAGACGGGACAGTTCCTATGGCTACACCTTC. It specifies CASRRDSSYGYTF.

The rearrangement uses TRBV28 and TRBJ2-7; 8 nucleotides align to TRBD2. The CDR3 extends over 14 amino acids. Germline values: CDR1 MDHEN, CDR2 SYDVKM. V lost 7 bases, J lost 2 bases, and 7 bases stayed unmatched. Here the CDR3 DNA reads TGTGCCAGCACCCCGGGGGGGTCCACCTACGAGCAGTACTTC. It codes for CASTPGGSTYEQYF.

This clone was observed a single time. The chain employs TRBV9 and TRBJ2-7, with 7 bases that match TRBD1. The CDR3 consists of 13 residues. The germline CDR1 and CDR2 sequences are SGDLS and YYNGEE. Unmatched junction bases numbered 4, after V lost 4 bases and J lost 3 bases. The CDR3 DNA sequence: TGTGCCAGCAGCAGGGGACAGAACTACGAGCAGTACTTC. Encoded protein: CASSRGQNYEQYF.

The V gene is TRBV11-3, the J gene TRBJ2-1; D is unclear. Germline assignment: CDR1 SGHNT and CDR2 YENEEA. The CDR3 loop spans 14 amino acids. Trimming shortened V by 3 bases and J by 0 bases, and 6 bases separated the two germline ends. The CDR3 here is CASSLESSYNEQFF. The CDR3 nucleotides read TGTGCCAGCAGCTTGGAGAGCTCCTACAATGAGCAGTTCTTC. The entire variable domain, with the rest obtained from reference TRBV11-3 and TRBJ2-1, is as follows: EAGVVQSPRYKIIEKKQPVAFWCNPISGHNTLYWYLQNLGQGPELLIRYENEEAVDDSQLPKDRFSAERLKGVDSTLKIQPAELGDSAVYLCASSLESSYNEQFFGPGTRLTVL.

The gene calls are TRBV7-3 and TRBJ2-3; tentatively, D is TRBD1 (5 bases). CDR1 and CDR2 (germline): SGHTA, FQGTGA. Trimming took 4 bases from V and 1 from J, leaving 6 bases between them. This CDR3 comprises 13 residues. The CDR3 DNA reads TGTGCCAGCAGCTCGACAGGCACAGATACGCAGTATTTT. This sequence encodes CASSSTGTDTQYF.

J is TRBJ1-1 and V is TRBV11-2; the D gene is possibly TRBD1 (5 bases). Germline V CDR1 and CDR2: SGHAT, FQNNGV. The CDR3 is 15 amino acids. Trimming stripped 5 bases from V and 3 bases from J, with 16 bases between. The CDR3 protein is CASSPGGGADTEAFF. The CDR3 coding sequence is TGTGCCAGCAGCCCTGGGGGAGGGGCCGACACTGAAGCTTTCTTT.

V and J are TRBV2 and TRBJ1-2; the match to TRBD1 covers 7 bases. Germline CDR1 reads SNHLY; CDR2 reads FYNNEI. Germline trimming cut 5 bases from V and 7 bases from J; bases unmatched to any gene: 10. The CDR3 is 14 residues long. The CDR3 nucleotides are TGTGCCAGCAGTAAGCTTGACAGGGTCGGTGGCTACACCTTC. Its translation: CASSKLDRVGGYTF.

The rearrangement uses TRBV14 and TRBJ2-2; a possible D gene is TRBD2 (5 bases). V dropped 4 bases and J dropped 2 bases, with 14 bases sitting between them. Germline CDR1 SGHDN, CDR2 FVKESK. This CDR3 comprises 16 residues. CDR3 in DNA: TGTGCCAGCAGCCCCTCGGGATTGTCTAACACCGGGGAGCTGTTTTTT. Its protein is CASSPSGLSNTGELFF.

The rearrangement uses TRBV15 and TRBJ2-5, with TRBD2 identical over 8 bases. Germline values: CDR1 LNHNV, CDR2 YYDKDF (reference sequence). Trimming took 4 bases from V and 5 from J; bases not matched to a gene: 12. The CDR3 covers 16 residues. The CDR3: CATSTRAVREGETQYF. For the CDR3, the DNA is TGTGCCACCAGCACCCGGGCCGTTCGGGAGGGTGAGACCCAGTACTTC.

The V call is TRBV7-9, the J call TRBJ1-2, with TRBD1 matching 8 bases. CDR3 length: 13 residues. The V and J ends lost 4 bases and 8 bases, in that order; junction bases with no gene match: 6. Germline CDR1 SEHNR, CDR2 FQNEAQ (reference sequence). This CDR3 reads CASSYRTGSGYTF. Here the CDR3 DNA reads TGTGCCAGCAGCTACAGGACAGGGTCCGGCTACACCTTC.

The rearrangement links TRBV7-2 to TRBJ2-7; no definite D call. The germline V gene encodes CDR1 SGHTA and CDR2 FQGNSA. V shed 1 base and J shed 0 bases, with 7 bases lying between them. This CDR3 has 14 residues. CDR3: CASSLDHSSYEQYF. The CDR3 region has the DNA TGTGCCAGCAGCTTAGATCACAGCTCCTACGAGCAGTACTTC.

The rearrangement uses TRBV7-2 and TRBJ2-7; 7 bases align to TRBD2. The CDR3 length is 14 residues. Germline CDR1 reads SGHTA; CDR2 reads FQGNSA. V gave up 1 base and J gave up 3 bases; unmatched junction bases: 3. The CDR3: CASSLGAGFYEQYF. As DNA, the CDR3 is TGTGCCAGCAGCTTAGGAGCGGGGTTCTACGAGCAGTACTTC.

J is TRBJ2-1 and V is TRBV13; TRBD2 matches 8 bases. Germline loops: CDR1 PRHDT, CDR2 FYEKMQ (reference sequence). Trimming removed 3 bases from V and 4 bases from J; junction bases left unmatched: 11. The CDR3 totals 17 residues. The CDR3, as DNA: TGTGCCAGCAGCTTCGGAAACCCGGGGGGGATATACAATGAGCAGTTCTTC. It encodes CASSFGNPGGIYNEQFF.

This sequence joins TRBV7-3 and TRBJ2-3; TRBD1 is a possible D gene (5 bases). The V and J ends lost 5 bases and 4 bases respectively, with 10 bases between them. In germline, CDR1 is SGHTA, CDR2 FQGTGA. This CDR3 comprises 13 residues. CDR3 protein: CASSQRGADTQYF. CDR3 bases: TGTGCCAGCAGCCAAAGGGGCGCAGATACGCAGTATTTT.

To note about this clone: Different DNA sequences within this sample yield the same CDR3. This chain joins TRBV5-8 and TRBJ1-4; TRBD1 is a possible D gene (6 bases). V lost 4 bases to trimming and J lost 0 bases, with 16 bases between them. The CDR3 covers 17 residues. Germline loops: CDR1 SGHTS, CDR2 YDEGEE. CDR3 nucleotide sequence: TGTGCCAGCAGCCTGGCCGGCGGGGGCGCAACTAATGAAAAACTGTTTTTT. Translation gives CASSLAGGGATNEKLFF.

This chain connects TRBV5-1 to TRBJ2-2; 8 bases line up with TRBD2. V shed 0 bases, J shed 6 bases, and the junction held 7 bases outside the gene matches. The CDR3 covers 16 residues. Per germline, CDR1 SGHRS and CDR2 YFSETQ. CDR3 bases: TGCGCCAGCAGCTTGGAGTCGGGGGGGCTTGCCGGGGAGCTGTTTTTT. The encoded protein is CASSLESGGLAGELFF. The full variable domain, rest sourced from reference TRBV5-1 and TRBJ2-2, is KAGVTQTPRYLIKTRGQQVTLSCSPISGHRSVSWYQQTPGQGLQFLFEYFSETQRNKGNFPGRFSGRQFSNSRSEMNVSTLELGDSALYLCASSLESGGLAGELFFGEGSRLTVL.

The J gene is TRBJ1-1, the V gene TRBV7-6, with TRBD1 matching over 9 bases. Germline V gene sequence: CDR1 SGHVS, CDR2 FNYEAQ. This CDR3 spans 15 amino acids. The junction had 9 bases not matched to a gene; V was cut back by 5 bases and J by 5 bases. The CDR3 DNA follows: TGTGCCAGCAGCCCGGGACAGGGTGGAATGACTGAAGCTTTCTTT. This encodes CASSPGQGGMTEAFF.

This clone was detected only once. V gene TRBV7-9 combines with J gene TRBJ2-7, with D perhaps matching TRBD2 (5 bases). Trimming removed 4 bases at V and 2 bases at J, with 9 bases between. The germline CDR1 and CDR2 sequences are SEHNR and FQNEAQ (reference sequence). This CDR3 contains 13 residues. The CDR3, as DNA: TGTGCCAGCAGCTCTCCGGGAACCTACGAGCAGTACTTC. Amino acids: CASSSPGTYEQYF.

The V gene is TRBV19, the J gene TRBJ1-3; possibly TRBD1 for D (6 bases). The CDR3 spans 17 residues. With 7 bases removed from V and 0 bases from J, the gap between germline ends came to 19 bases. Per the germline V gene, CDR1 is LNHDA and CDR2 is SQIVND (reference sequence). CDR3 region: CASTPETGIFSGNTIYF. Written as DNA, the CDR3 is TGTGCCAGTACGCCCGAGACAGGTATCTTCTCTGGAAACACCATATATTTT.